A single sample is the source of the 18 T cell receptor beta chains below, sequenced in a study of blood T cell repertoires in COVID-19. This table comes from immunoSEQ multiplex PCR, and its TCRdb copy is limited to in-frame clones, with some not included. The sample has about 39,000 clones; approximately 73% are singletons. Sequencing used peripheral blood. These receptors all come from a man at least 80 years old with acute or convalescent COVID-19.

This clone was counted a single time. The chain is built from TRBV7-8 and TRBJ1-2; D may be TRBD1 (6 bases). Germline lookup yields CDR1 SGHVS and CDR2 FQNEAQ. This CDR3 contains 15 residues. V lost 5 bases to trimming and J lost 4 bases, with 17 bases between them. For the CDR3, the DNA is TGTGCCAGCAGCCGAGGACAGAGGGGGGGCTATGGCTACACCTTC. It codes for CASSRGQRGGYGYTF.

The chain employs TRBV2 and TRBJ1-1, with D hard to call. The CDR3 extends over 11 amino acids. Germline V gene sequence: CDR1 SNHLY, CDR2 FYNNEI. The V and J ends lost 7 bases and 3 bases respectively, with 6 bases between them. CDR3 nucleotide sequence: TGTGCCAGCACAGTGGACACTGAAGCTTTCTTT. It specifies CASTVDTEAFF.

The rearrangement uses TRBV6-1 and TRBJ2-7; TRBD1 matches at 8 bases. Germline-derived CDR1 and CDR2 are MNHNS and SASEGT. V dropped 1 base and J dropped 12; count of bases not matched to a gene: 11. This CDR3 has 14 residues. The CDR3 DNA reads TGTGCCAGCAGTGAAGGATTCGACAGGGGCTCTCCGTACTTC. As protein: CASSEGFDRGSPYF.

This clone came up a few times. V is TRBV10-3 and J is TRBJ1-5; tentative D call: TRBD1 (6 bases). The CDR3 extends over 16 amino acids. Germline V gene sequence: CDR1 ENHRY, CDR2 SYGVKD. Trimming left V 3 bases short and J 4 bases short, with 16 bases between. The CDR3 sequence is CAISEGGRSRNQPQHF. The DNA of the CDR3 is TGTGCCATCAGTGAAGGGGGTCGGAGCCGAAATCAGCCCCAGCATTTT.

This clone was seen only once. V and J are TRBV6-6 and TRBJ2-2, with D perhaps matching TRBD1 (6 bases). Germline V lookup: CDR1 MNHNY, CDR2 SVGAGI (reference sequence). CDR3 length: 16 amino acids. Trimming left V 6 bases short and J 0 bases short, with 14 bases between. The CDR3 nucleotides are TGTGCCAGCAGAACTGGACAGTCTTCGAACACCGGGGAGCTGTTTTTT. It translates to CASRTGQSSNTGELFF.

The chain joins TRBV3-1 (or the pseudogene TRBV3-2) to TRBJ2-1; tentative D call: TRBD2 (5 bases). Germline V gives CDR1 LGHDT, CDR2 YNNKEL (reference sequence). The V end lost 0 bases, the J end lost 10 bases, and 16 bases lay between the germline ends. This CDR3 has 15 amino acids. The CDR3 here is CASSQDRGLLYEQFF. The CDR3 DNA follows: TGTGCCAGCAGCCAAGATAGAGGGCTACTCTACGAGCAGTTCTTC.

The chain employs TRBV5-5 and TRBJ2-7, with 7 bases identical to TRBD1. V was clipped by 0 bases and J by 3 bases; unmatched bases: 3. There are 14 residues in the CDR3. The germline V gene encodes CDR1 SGHKS and CDR2 YYEKEE (reference sequence). The CDR3 nucleotides read TGTGCCAGCAGCTTGGGGACAGGAGTCTACGAGCAGTACTTC. It specifies CASSLGTGVYEQYF.

The rearrangement joins TRBV24-1 to TRBJ2-7; D remains ambiguous. The germline gives CDR1 KGHDR, CDR2 SFDVKD. This CDR3 region has 13 residues. The V and J ends lost 8 bases and 3 bases respectively, with 13 bases between them. The CDR3 reads CATIAQTGYEQYF. The DNA of the CDR3 is TGTGCCACCATCGCTCAAACTGGCTACGAGCAGTACTTC.

The J gene is TRBJ2-1, the V gene TRBV19; 14 nucleotides match TRBD2. Trimming took 6 bases from V and 3 from J; bases not matched to a gene: 7. The germline CDR1 and CDR2 sequences are LNHDA and SQIVND (reference sequence). This CDR3 has 17 amino acids. CDR3 coding DNA: TGTGCCAGTAGCTCGACTAGCGGGGGGGTCTACTACAATGAGCAGTTCTTC. Protein sequence: CASSSTSGGVYYNEQFF.

This clone has only one observation. J is TRBJ1-2 and V is TRBV28; 7 bases align to TRBD1. Germline CDR1 MDHEN, CDR2 SYDVKM. V lost 8 bases and J lost 8; bases outside the gene matches: 8. This CDR3 spans 12 amino acids. CDR3 DNA: TGTGCCAGCGGACCACAGGGGAACGGCTACACCTTC. This gives the protein CASGPQGNGYTF.

The chain recombines TRBV18 with TRBJ1-2; the match to TRBD1 covers 10 bases. The CDR3 contains 14 residues. Trimming removed 6 bases from V and 8 bases from J; junction bases left unmatched: 9. Germline CDR1 is KGHSH and CDR2 is LQKENI. This CDR3 is CASSLDRGQRGYTF. The CDR3, as DNA: TGTGCCAGCTCCCTAGACAGGGGGCAAAGAGGCTACACCTTC.

This clone was counted a single time. The chain links TRBV10-1 to TRBJ2-7; D gene ambiguous. Germline V gene data show CDR1 as WNHNN and CDR2 as SYGVQD (reference sequence). Trimming removed 8 bases from V and 2 bases from J, with 13 bases in between. This CDR3 is 13 amino acids long. The DNA for the CDR3 is TGCGCCAGCTTTCGAAAGCTTACCTACGAGCAGTACTTC. The encoded protein is CASFRKLTYEQYF.

As DNA, the CDR3 is TGTGCCAGCAATTATCAGGAGGAGGAGACCCAGTACTTC. It codes for CASNYQEEETQYF. The rearrangement uses TRBV2 and TRBJ2-5; D may be TRBD2 (5 bases). This CDR3 region has 13 residues. Trimming took 7 bases from V and 5 from J, leaving 14 bases between them. The germline V gene encodes CDR1 SNHLY and CDR2 FYNNEI.

In the case of this clone: This same CDR3 is encoded by further DNA sequences in the sample. V is TRBV7-3 and J is TRBJ2-2; 11 bases are shared with TRBD1. The germline CDR1 and CDR2 sequences are SGHTA and FQGTGA. The ends lost 5 bases at V and 5 bases at J; junction bases unmatched: 4. The CDR3 sequence is 15 residues long. The CDR3 loop is CASSPGTGGTGELFF. DNA of the CDR3: TGTGCCAGCAGCCCCGGGACAGGGGGGACCGGGGAGCTGTTTTTT.

The chain's CDR3 is CASSFIRKGAYEQYF. CDR3 bases: TGTGCCAGCAGTTTTATCCGGAAGGGGGCCTACGAGCAGTACTTC. This chain connects TRBV5-6 to TRBJ2-7; tentative D call: TRBD1 (6 bases). Germline assignment: CDR1 SGHDT and CDR2 YYEEEE. The CDR3 is 15 residues long. V lost 5 bases to trimming and J lost 2 bases, with 17 bases between them.

This clone was recorded only once. The chain recombines TRBV4-1 with TRBJ1-1; 8 nucleotides align to TRBD1. The J segment lost 1 base and the V segment lost 5 bases, leaving 9 bases of the junction unmatched. This CDR3 comprises 16 residues. The V gene's germline CDR1 is MGHRA and CDR2 YSYEKL. The CDR3 bases are TGCGCCAGCAGCACCGCAGGGGGCGCCCGGAACACTGAAGCTTTCTTT. Its translation is CASSTAGGARNTEAFF.

The gene calls are TRBV2 and TRBJ2-1; 8 bases are shared with TRBD2. J was trimmed by 9 bases and V by 2 bases; bases with no gene match: 9. The length of the CDR3 is 15 residues. Germline assignment: CDR1 SNHLY and CDR2 FYNNEI. CDR3 coding DNA: TGTGCCAGCAGTGAAAGGTTAGCGGGGCTGGGTGAGCAGTTCTTC. Translating gives CASSERLAGLGEQFF.

This sequence joins TRBV15 and TRBJ1-4; tentative D call: TRBD1 (5 bases). The CDR3 is 15 amino acids. V lost 0 bases to trimming and J lost 8 bases, with 13 bases between them. Germline V gene sequence: CDR1 LNHNV, CDR2 YYDKDF (reference sequence). The CDR3 nucleotides are TGTGCCACCAGCAGAGAAAATGGGGGGAAAGAAAAACTGTTTTTT. Protein product: CATSRENGGKEKLFF.